What follows are 25 T cell receptor beta chains derived from one specimen sequenced in a study of Ad26.COV2.S vaccination and SARS-CoV-2 variants. Treatment of the sample: 19 received Ad26.COV2.S at low or high dose, single or two shots; 5 received placebo; per-sample allocation not given. The samples were gathered on day 63 after the first injection of vaccine or placebo. TCRdb keeps only in-frame clones here, not all; method: immunoSEQ multiplex PCR. This table has roughly 320,000 clones, around 84% appearing once. Source: peripheral blood, taken in a trial of Ad26.COV2.S vaccine versus placebo. Receptors originate from a person between 18 and 59 years old who received the Ad26.COV2.S COVID-19 vaccine or a placebo.

The sample holds a few counts of this clone. The gene calls are TRBV27 and TRBJ1-4; weak D call: TRBD1 (5 bases). V was pared by 4 bases and J by 6 bases, with 15 bases between. Germline CDR1 MNHEY, CDR2 SMNVEV (reference sequence). This CDR3 spans 15 amino acids. The CDR3 loop reads CASSWGPGTYEKLFF. The CDR3 DNA is TGTGCCAGCAGTTGGGGACCTGGGACCTATGAAAAACTGTTTTTT.

The CDR3: CASSAGTMNTEAFF. The CDR3, as DNA: TGTGCCAGCAGCGCCGGAACAATGAACACTGAAGCTTTCTTT. This sequence joins TRBV7-9 and TRBJ1-1; no definite D call. The CDR3 length is 14 residues. The germline CDR1 and CDR2 sequences are SEHNR and FQNEAQ (reference sequence). V shed 5 bases and J shed 0 bases, with 10 bases lying between them.

In this sample, this clone turned up a few times. The V and J genes are TRBV3-1 (or the pseudogene TRBV3-2) and TRBJ1-1; D unresolved. Trimming cost V 0 bases and J 5 bases, with 10 bases left between them. This CDR3 region has 14 residues. From germline, CDR1 is LGHDT and CDR2 YNNKEL (reference sequence). The CDR3, as DNA: TGTGCCAGCAGCCAAGAGGGAAGACTTACTGAAGCTTTCTTT. This sequence encodes CASSQEGRLTEAFF.

This chain links TRBV20-1 with TRBJ1-2, with a possible D match to TRBD1 (5 bases). The V gene lost 7 bases and the J gene lost 6 bases, with 12 bases spanning the gap. This CDR3 region has 11 residues. Germline-derived CDR1 and CDR2 are DFQATT and SNEGSKA (reference sequence). CDR3 DNA sequence: TGCAGTGGGGGCAGGGATGATGGCTACACCTTC. Amino acid sequence: CSGGRDDGYTF.

This chain's CDR3 is CASSPRGAGELFF. DNA of the CDR3: TGTGCCAGCAGCCCGCGGGGGGCCGGGGAGCTGTTTTTT. The chain employs TRBV11-2 and TRBJ2-2, with 8 bases matching TRBD2. This CDR3 is built from 13 residues. The V gene end was trimmed by 5 bases and the J gene end by 6 bases; junction bases not matched to a gene: 2. Germline CDR1 is SGHAT and CDR2 is FQNNGV. Using reference TRBV11-2 and TRBJ2-2 for the parts outside the CDR3, the full variable domain is EAGVAQSPRYKIIEKRQSVAFWCNPISGHATLYWYQQILGQGPKLLIQFQNNGVVDDSQLPKDRFSAERLKGVDSTLKIQPAKLEDSAVYLCASSPRGAGELFFGEGSRLTVL.

The chain recombines TRBV5-5 with TRBJ2-2; 10 bases match TRBD2. Germline CDR1 reads SGHKS; CDR2 reads YYEKEE (reference sequence). Germline trimming cut 4 bases from V and 3 bases from J; bases unmatched to any gene: 3. CDR3 length: 15 residues. The CDR3 nucleotides are TGTGCCAGCAGCGAGCTAGCGGGGGACACCGGGGAGCTGTTTTTT. The encoded protein is CASSELAGDTGELFF.

This clone is a singleton in its sample. The chain has TRBV4-3 and TRBJ1-6; D unresolved. Trimming removed 1 base from V and 9 bases from J, with 10 bases in between. CDR1 LGHNA and CDR2 YSLEER come from the germline V gene. CDR3 length equals 14 residues. The CDR3 coding sequence is TGCGCCAGCAGCCAAGGATCTCTCGGTTCACCCCTCCACTTT. It encodes CASSQGSLGSPLHF.

V gene TRBV5-4 combines with J gene TRBJ2-3; 12 nucleotides match TRBD2. After removal of 1 base from V and 0 bases from J, the junction contained 6 bases not matched to a gene. CDR3 length: 18 amino acids. Germline V gene sequence: CDR1 SGHNT, CDR2 YYREEE (reference sequence). Here the CDR3 reads CASSLKTSGGRSTDTQYF. The CDR3 DNA reads TGTGCCAGCAGCTTGAAGACTAGCGGGGGCCGGAGCACAGATACGCAGTATTTT. Complete variable domain (other parts from reference TRBV5-4 and TRBJ2-3): ETGVTQSPTHLIKTRGQQVTLRCSSQSGHNTVSWYQQALGQGPQFIFQYYREEENGRGNFPPRFSGLQFPNYSSELNVNALELDDSALYLCASSLKTSGGRSTDTQYFGPGTRLTVL.

This chain connects TRBV19 to TRBJ1-1, with 8 positions matching TRBD1. Germline V gene lookup returns CDR1 LNHDA and CDR2 SQIVND (reference sequence). Trimming took 9 bases from V and 5 from J; bases not matched to a gene: 5. The CDR3 has 12 residues. CDR3 sequence: CASRGPGTEAFF. CDR3 in DNA: TGTGCCAGCAGGGGGCCCGGAACTGAAGCTTTCTTT.

This rearrangement joins TRBV5-1 to TRBJ1-2; unclear D gene. The V gene's germline CDR1 is SGHRS and CDR2 YFSETQ. V was cut by 0 bases and J by 0 bases, with 12 bases left in between. This CDR3 has 16 amino acids. The CDR3 loop reads CASSLGDHNTNYGYTF. CDR3 in DNA: TGCGCCAGCAGCTTGGGGGATCACAACACTAACTATGGCTACACCTTC.

The rearrangement joins TRBV5-4 to TRBJ2-7; no clear D gene. V lost 4 bases and J 2 bases, leaving 10 bases between the germline ends. The CDR3 runs 13 residues. The germline V gene encodes CDR1 SGHNT and CDR2 YYREEE (reference sequence). In nucleotides, the CDR3 is TGTGCCAGCAGCCCGACAACGGCCTACGAGCAGTACTTC. It encodes CASSPTTAYEQYF.

For the CDR3, the DNA is TGCGCCAGCAGCATTAGCGGGGGCCAAGTGGATGAGCAGTTCTTC. This encodes CASSISGGQVDEQFF. V and J are TRBV5-1 and TRBJ2-1, with TRBD2 matching 9 bases. V trimming: 4 bases; J trimming: 8 bases; junction bases outside the gene matches: 10. Germline-derived CDR1 and CDR2 are SGHRS and YFSETQ. CDR3 length: 15 amino acids.

This chain uses TRBV6-2 or TRBV6-3 with TRBJ2-5; D is unresolved. V was shortened by 2 bases and J by 5 bases, with 6 bases between the two germline ends. Germline CDR1 MNHEY, CDR2 SVGEGT. This CDR3 has 12 amino acids. This chain's CDR3 is CASSYAGETQYF. The CDR3 DNA reads as TGTGCCAGCAGTTACGCCGGGGAGACCCAGTACTTC.

The rearrangement joins TRBV7-6 to TRBJ2-1; no clear D gene. The CDR3 length is 12 residues. V lost 1 base to trimming and J lost 6 bases, with 4 bases between them. Germline values: CDR1 SGHVS, CDR2 FNYEAQ. The chain's CDR3 is CASSLDPNEQFF. CDR3 DNA sequence: TGTGCCAGCAGCTTAGACCCCAATGAGCAGTTCTTC.

In DNA, the CDR3 is TGTGCCATCAGTCGGGCGTTGGATACGCAGTATTTT. As protein: CAISRALDTQYF. The V and J genes are TRBV10-3 and TRBJ2-3; D gene uncertain. The CDR3 is made up of 12 amino acids. Trimming removed 5 bases at V and 6 bases at J, with 9 bases between. The V gene's germline CDR1 is ENHRY and CDR2 SYGVKD.

The rearrangement links TRBV29-1 to TRBJ1-2; D uncertain. V lost 5 bases and J lost 4, with 5 bases in between. Germline CDR1 SQVTM, CDR2 ANQGSEA. CDR3 length equals 10 residues. The DNA for the CDR3 is TGCAGCGTTCTAATCTATGGCTACACCTTC. The encoded protein is CSVLIYGYTF.

A few counts support this clone. The V and J genes are TRBV7-9 and TRBJ2-7, with 10 bases that match TRBD1. Per germline, CDR1 SEHNR and CDR2 FQNEAQ (reference sequence). Trimming cost V 5 bases and J 6 bases; bases outside gene matches: 7. The length of the CDR3 is 14 residues. CDR3 sequence reads: CASSPRDRGFEQYF. CDR3 DNA: TGTGCCAGCAGCCCCCGGGACAGGGGATTCGAGCAGTACTTC.

This chain links TRBV5-6 with TRBJ2-2, with D perhaps TRBD1 (7 bases). Germline CDR1 is SGHDT and CDR2 is YYEEEE. There are 16 residues in the CDR3. Trimming left V 4 bases short and J 6 bases short, with 19 bases between. The CDR3 reads CASSRRTGGISGELFF. In DNA, the CDR3 is TGTGCCAGCAGCCGAAGGACAGGCGGGATCTCCGGGGAGCTGTTTTTT.

The chain links TRBV2 to TRBJ2-1, with 13 bases fitting TRBD2. The V gene end was trimmed by 9 bases and the J gene end by 10 bases; junction bases not matched to a gene: 9. The CDR3 has 14 amino acids. Looked up from germline, CDR1 is SNHLY and CDR2 is FYNNEI. The CDR3 DNA reads TGTGCCAGTAGAATAGAGGGACTAGCGGGGGAGCAGTTCTTC. This sequence encodes CASRIEGLAGEQFF.

This rearrangement joins TRBV9 to TRBJ2-2; 7 bases line up with TRBD1. From germline, CDR1 is SGDLS and CDR2 YYNGEE. Trimming removed 1 base from V and 2 bases from J; junction bases left unmatched: 11. CDR3 size: 18 residues. The CDR3 region has the DNA TGTGCCAGCAGCGTAATAGGGGGCTCCCGACCTAACACCGGGGAGCTGTTTTTT. It codes for CASSVIGGSRPNTGELFF.

This clone was seen once. The V gene is TRBV7-2, the J gene TRBJ2-3; TRBD2 agrees at 8 bases. The length of the CDR3 is 13 residues. CDR1 is SGHTA and CDR2 is FQGNSA in the germline V gene. With 6 bases clipped from V and 6 bases from J, the junction kept 5 bases outside the gene matches. Written as DNA, the CDR3 is TGTGCCAGCAGTAAAATAGCGGGGGATACGCAGTATTTT. The encoded protein is CASSKIAGDTQYF.

The chain joins TRBV18 to TRBJ1-6; the D is unclear. CDR1 and CDR2 from the germline V gene are KGHSH and LQKENI. V gave up 0 bases and J gave up 9 bases, with 15 bases separating them. The CDR3 is made up of 16 amino acids. The CDR3: CASSPPSQGIGSPLHF. In DNA form, the CDR3 reads TGTGCCAGCTCACCACCGTCTCAAGGGATCGGTTCACCCCTCCACTTT.

The chain carries TRBV29-1 and TRBJ1-2; perhaps TRBD1 as D (5 bases). The CDR3 runs to 12 residues. The ends were cut back, 6 bases at V and 4 bases at J, with 12 bases in the middle. CDR1 is SQVTM and CDR2 is ANQGSEA in the germline V gene. In DNA, the CDR3 is TGCAGCGTGGCGAGAGGGGCCTATGGCTACACCTTC. Translating gives CSVARGAYGYTF.

The genes are TRBV7-2 and TRBJ1-2; possibly TRBD1 for D (5 bases). CDR3 size: 16 residues. V lost 2 bases to trimming and J lost 7 bases, with 20 bases between them. Germline-derived CDR1 and CDR2 are SGHTA and FQGNSA. The CDR3 coding sequence is TGTGCCAGCAGCTTAAATGGATTTGGGGCTGGAGGTGGCTACACCTTC. As protein: CASSLNGFGAGGGYTF.

The chain has TRBV7-9 and TRBJ2-5, with D perhaps matching TRBD1 (5 bases). The CDR3 contains 15 residues. Trimming removed 5 bases at V and 2 bases at J, with 15 bases between. Per germline, CDR1 SEHNR and CDR2 FQNEAQ (reference sequence). The CDR3 reads CASSRPMRQQETQYF. The CDR3 nucleotides read TGTGCCAGCAGCCGACCTATGAGACAGCAAGAGACCCAGTACTTC.